Below, 7 T cell receptor beta chains from the same sample are listed, as sequenced in a study of blood T cell repertoires in COVID-19. Profiling relied on immunoSEQ multiplex PCR, and the TCRdb table lists in-frame clones only, not all of them. The data contain hundreds of thousands of clones, roughly 88% of them seen just once; the ten biggest clones take up approximately 1.5%. The specimen sequenced was peripheral blood. These receptors originate from a woman aged 25 to 39 with active or convalescent COVID-19.

This clone was recorded once. The gene calls are TRBV23-1 and TRBJ1-2, with 7 positions matching TRBD1. TRBV23-1 is treated as an ORF (open reading frame) with a function not yet certain. The CDR3 is 17 residues long. The junction had 12 bases not matched to a gene; V was cut back by 2 bases and J by 3 bases. The chain's CDR3 is CASSQTPRTGFYYGYTF. For the CDR3, the DNA is TGCGCCAGCAGTCAAACCCCCCGGACAGGTTTCTACTATGGCTACACCTTC.

The V gene is TRBV13, the J gene TRBJ2-5; D is perhaps TRBD1 (5 bases). This CDR3 has 14 residues. The germline V gene encodes CDR1 PRHDT and CDR2 FYEKMQ (reference sequence). The V and J ends lost 4 bases and 2 bases respectively, with 11 bases between them. The CDR3 DNA sequence: TGTGCCAGCAGCTCCTCGGACATTCAAGAGACCCAGTACTTC. This translates into CASSSSDIQETQYF.

With regard to this clone: Other DNA sequences in this sample translate to the same CDR3. The chain couples TRBV20-1 to TRBJ2-7; D unclear. Germline lookup yields CDR1 DFQATT and CDR2 SNEGSKA (reference sequence). Trimming removed 6 bases at V and 3 bases at J, with 9 bases between. The CDR3 has 11 amino acids. CDR3 DNA: TGCAGTGCCACTGACAACTACGAGCAGTACTTC. This translates into CSATDNYEQYF.

The chain is built from TRBV11-2 and TRBJ2-3; D might be TRBD2 (5 bases). The CDR3 consists of 17 residues. The V and J ends lost 1 base and 0 bases respectively, with 14 bases between them. The germline gives CDR1 SGHAT, CDR2 FQNNGV. The CDR3 reads CASSLGYGLASTDTQYF. CDR3 bases: TGTGCCAGCAGCTTAGGGTACGGACTGGCTAGCACAGATACGCAGTATTTT.

In DNA form, the CDR3 reads TGTGCCAGCATCGGGGGACAGGGAGATGACAATGGCTACACCTTC. The encoded protein is CASIGGQGDDNGYTF. This sequence joins TRBV7-9 and TRBJ1-2; TRBD1 aligns across 9 bases. The CDR3 is 15 residues long. V lost 7 bases, J lost 6 bases, and 12 bases stayed unmatched. CDR1 is SEHNR and CDR2 is FQNEAQ in the germline V gene (reference sequence). Looking up the rest from reference TRBV7-9 and TRBJ1-2 gives the full variable domain: DTGVSQNPRHKITKRGQNVTFRCDPISEHNRLYWYRQTLGQGPEFLTYFQNEAQLEKSRLLSDRFSAERPKGSFSTLEIQRTEQGDSAMYLCASIGGQGDDNGYTFGSGTRLTVV.

The chain employs TRBV5-8 and TRBJ1-5, with D possibly TRBD1 on 6 matching bases. The CDR3 runs to 15 residues. Germline loops: CDR1 SGHTS, CDR2 YDEGEE. V gave up 5 bases and J gave up 0 bases, with 12 bases separating them. The DNA for the CDR3 is TGTGCCAGCAGGAGGGGACATATTAGCAATCAGCCCCAGCATTTT. Protein: CASRRGHISNQPQHF.

The chain employs TRBV5-1 and TRBJ2-7; possibly TRBD1 for D (6 bases). Germline values: CDR1 SGHRS, CDR2 YFSETQ. The ends were cut back, 4 bases at V and 3 bases at J, with 14 bases in the middle. This CDR3 region has 14 residues. The CDR3 coding sequence is TGCGCCAGCAGCCCAGAGGGACACAGCTACGAGCAGTACTTC. It codes for CASSPEGHSYEQYF.